This T cell receptor beta chain was captured in a study of T cells after posttransplantation cyclophosphamide. Study-level findings and limits: Donor CD8+ memory clones often dominated recipient blood repertoires at later times. Tissue-infiltrating T cells from skin or gut overlapped little with blood T cells. Recipient CMV seropositivity and CMV reactivation strongly tracked TRB clonality.

The related graft donor's blood sample was taken on the day of bone marrow donation. The CDR3 spans 14 residues. Germline assignment: CDR1 MNHEY and CDR2 SVGAGI. Trimming removed 0 bases from V and 1 base from J, with 6 bases in between. TCRdb's copy holds only in-frame clones and misses some; the assay was immunoSEQ multiplex PCR. Here the sample spans tens of thousands of clones, roughly nine tenths being singletons. This clone was counted once. Its antigen is not known. The TCR sequence derives from a woman between 45 and 65 years old in good health and a related stem cell transplant donor. V gene TRBV6-5 combines with J gene TRBJ1-1, with unresolved D. The sample consisted of PBMCs. CDR3 coding DNA: TGTGCCAGCAGTTACTCAGGCGGGAACACTGAAGCTTTCTTT. Translation: CASSYSGGNTEAFF.